This TCR beta chain was recovered during a study of blood T cell repertoires in COVID-19. At the level of the study: The origin of the acute and convalescent COVID-19 samples was the United States, Italy and Spain.

TCRdb's table, derived via immunoSEQ multiplex PCR, lists solely in-frame clones and lacks some. Found here are about 75,000 clones, 70% to 85% of them singletons; the top ten hold 20% to 25%. About this clone: Relative to the germline gene, one junction end is altered; a read error may explain this.

The material sequenced was peripheral blood. The clonotype comes from a woman aged 45-65 years with acute or convalescent COVID-19.

The CDR3 nucleotides read TGTGTCAGCAGCAGCTTCTCGGGGACAGGGGGTACCATGAACACTGAAGCTTTCTTT. It encodes CVSSSFSGTGGTMNTEAFF. The rearrangement joins TRBV3-1 (or the pseudogene TRBV3-2) to TRBJ1-1, with 11 nucleotides matching TRBD1. The V gene's germline CDR1 is LGHDT and CDR2 YNNKEL (reference sequence). CDR3 length: 19 residues.